The T cell receptor beta chain described here comes from a study of human T cells and chemical hapten exposure. The germline V gene has CDR1 SNHLY and CDR2 FYNNEI. Between the trimmed V and J ends, which lost 10 bases and 2 bases, there was a span of 14 bases. The CDR3 extends over 13 amino acids. Via MiXCR, TCRdb re-called the RACE reads, giving one row per CDR3 protein. The repertoire consists of around 130,000 distinct CDR3 sequences, with approximately 10% occurring once and the leading ten covering under 2%. This clonotype came up many times. The time point is: healthy volunteer bleed at 2 weeks. The starting material, unfractionated whole blood, was used for total RNA extraction.

The chain carries TRBV2 and TRBJ2-5; D is perhaps TRBD2 (5 bases). This sequence was found in a male donor in good health. Some clones in this sample may be carry-over from other donors' samples. The sample taken for sequencing was whole blood. The CDR3 bases are TGTGCCAAGTCAAAGGGCGGGCAAGAGACCCAGTACTTC. This gives the protein CAKSKGGQETQYF.